The 18 T cell receptor beta chains reported below all come from one sample, sequenced in a study of blood T cells in healthy people across ages. The use of a sample-barcoded 5' primer and a J-beta primer mix characterized a second PCR of about 7 to 12 cycles. TCRdb analysed the 5' RACE reads with MiXCR anew, one entry per CDR3 protein. The sample records about 970,000 distinct CDR3 sequences, about 51% being singletons. The sample comprised blood. These receptors were obtained from a woman in her fifties or sixties in good health.

This clonotype was seen a few times. V and J are TRBV27 and TRBJ2-6; no clear D gene. The CDR3 contains 18 residues. V dropped 0 bases and J dropped 3 bases, with 15 bases sitting between them. Per the germline V gene, CDR1 is MNHEY and CDR2 is SMNVEV (reference sequence). CDR3 bases: TGTGCCAGCAGTTTATCGTTGCTGGGTCGCAGTGGGGCCAACGTCCTGACTTTC. Its protein product is CASSLSLLGRSGANVLTF. The full variable domain, completed using reference TRBV27 and TRBJ2-6, is EAQVTQNPRYLITVTGKKLTVTCSQNMNHEYMSWYRQDPGLGLRQIYYSMNVEVTDKGDVPEGYKVSRKEKRNFPLILESPSPNQTSLYFCASSLSLLGRSGANVLTFGAGSRLTVL.

V is TRBV5-1 and J is TRBJ2-1; D may be TRBD1 or TRBD2 (5 bases each). The CDR3 has 16 amino acids. Germline V CDR1 and CDR2: SGHRS, YFSETQ. The ends were cut back, 0 bases at V and 0 bases at J, with 10 bases in the middle. In DNA form, the CDR3 reads TGCGCCAGCAGCTTGGATGGGGGTCGCTCCTACAATGAGCAGTTCTTC. Translation gives CASSLDGGRSYNEQFF.

This clonotype was seen only once. The genes are TRBV14 and TRBJ2-7; D not certain. The CDR3 has 15 residues. Germline loops: CDR1 SGHDN, CDR2 FVKESK. With 1 base removed from V and 0 bases from J, the gap between germline ends came to 10 bases. This chain's CDR3 is CASSQVRQHSYEQYF. The CDR3 DNA follows: TGTGCCAGCAGCCAAGTGCGCCAGCACTCCTACGAGCAGTACTTC. The variable domain in full, with the rest retrieved from reference TRBV14 and TRBJ2-7, is EAGVTQFPSHSVIEKGQTVTLRCDPISGHDNLYWYRRVMGKEIKFLLHFVKESKQDESGMPNNRFLAERTGGTYSTLKVQPAELEDSGVYFCASSQVRQHSYEQYFGPGTRLTVT.

The genes are TRBV7-2 and TRBJ2-3; a weak D match, TRBD1 (5 bases). Looked up from germline, CDR1 is SGHTA and CDR2 is FQGNSA. This CDR3 is 15 amino acids long. V lost 3 bases and J lost 4, with 14 bases in between. The DNA for the CDR3 is TGTGCCAGCAGCTTCCAGATAGGGGAAGCAGATACGCAGTATTTT. It encodes CASSFQIGEADTQYF.

The rearrangement links TRBV5-5 to TRBJ2-3; 15 nucleotides match TRBD2. Germline CDR1 is SGHKS and CDR2 is YYEKEE (reference sequence). Trimming at V came to 0 bases and at J to 3 bases, leaving 2 bases not matched to a gene. This CDR3 spans 17 amino acids. CDR3 DNA: TGTGCCAGCAGCTTGGTAGGACTAGCGGGAGGGACAGATACGCAGTATTTT. Protein sequence: CASSLVGLAGGTDTQYF.

The table lists this clonotype with a count of one. The rearrangement links TRBV6-5 to TRBJ2-7; 8 bases fit TRBD1. The CDR3 extends over 16 amino acids. CDR1 and CDR2 (germline): MNHEY, SVGAGI. Germline trimming cut 0 bases from V and 3 bases from J; bases unmatched to any gene: 7. The CDR3 loop is CASSYSTGTGGYEQYF. The CDR3, as DNA: TGTGCCAGCAGTTACTCGACCGGGACAGGCGGCTACGAGCAGTACTTC.

This chain connects TRBV30 to TRBJ2-7, with 8 positions matching TRBD1. The CDR3 length is 11 residues. Germline values: CDR1 GTSNPN, CDR2 SVGIG (reference sequence). V gave up 8 bases and J gave up 6 bases; unmatched junction bases: 6. CDR3: CAGGQGAEQYF. Here the CDR3 DNA reads TGTGCCGGCGGGCAGGGGGCCGAGCAGTACTTC.

V usage is TRBV20-1 and J usage is TRBJ2-7; 7 bases fit TRBD1. Germline V gene data show CDR1 as DFQATT and CDR2 as SNEGSKA (reference sequence). The CDR3 covers 13 residues. Trimming took 3 bases from V and 2 from J; bases not matched to a gene: 4. The CDR3 protein is CSASSTGAYEQYF. CDR3 in DNA: TGCAGTGCTAGTTCCACAGGGGCCTACGAGCAGTACTTC.

This clonotype was observed a handful of times. This chain connects TRBV4-1 to TRBJ1-2; D unclear. This CDR3 has 14 amino acids. Looked up from germline, CDR1 is MGHRA and CDR2 is YSYEKL. V lost 0 bases and J 4 bases, leaving 9 bases between the germline ends. DNA for the CDR3: TGCGCCAGCAGCCAAGATCTGTTGGGCTATGGCTACACCTTC. Encoded protein: CASSQDLLGYGYTF.

The rearrangement joins TRBV21-1 to TRBJ2-7; no DNA check was done on the table's D call, TRBD1. TRBV21-1 is reported as a pseudogene. This CDR3 has 16 residues. CDR3 nucleotide sequence: TGTGCCAGCAGCCCACCCCCTGGGGGACAGGGCTACGAGCAGTACTTC. Its protein product is CASSPPPGGQGYEQYF.

A few counts support this clonotype. The chain combines TRBV10-3 with TRBJ2-7; D may be TRBD1 or TRBD2 (5 bases each). CDR1 is ENHRY and CDR2 is SYGVKD in the germline V gene. The CDR3 sequence is 12 residues long. V lost 6 bases and J 4 bases, leaving 10 bases between the germline ends. CDR3 protein: CAIRGDGYEQYF. In DNA, the CDR3 is TGTGCCATCAGGGGGGACGGTTACGAGCAGTACTTC.

V usage is TRBV1 and J usage is TRBJ2-3; TRBD2 is taken as the D call from the table, unchecked against the DNA. TRBV1 is labeled a pseudogene. This CDR3 has 21 amino acids. CDR3: CTSSQGQGTPSGRAPTDTQYF. The CDR3 nucleotides read TGCACCAGCAGCCAAGGACAAGGGACCCCCAGCGGGAGGGCCCCCACAGATACGCAGTATTTT.

The count of this clonotype is one. V is TRBV7-2 and J is TRBJ2-1; TRBD2 matches 8 bases. The CDR3 has 15 residues. The germline CDR1 and CDR2 sequences are SGHTA and FQGNSA. The trim removed 4 bases at V and 8 bases at J, leaving 10 bases unmatched. For the CDR3, the DNA is TGTGCCAGCAGCTCGAGACGAGCGGGAGTATATGAGCAGTTCTTC. This codes for CASSSRRAGVYEQFF.

A few counts support this clonotype. This chain joins TRBV2 and TRBJ1-2, with 7 positions matching TRBD1. CDR1 is SNHLY, CDR2 FYNNEI, per germline. This CDR3 contains 14 residues. The ends lost 5 bases at V and 4 bases at J; junction bases unmatched: 7. CDR3 sequence reads: CASSFQGGSYGYTF. The CDR3 nucleotides are TGTGCCAGCAGTTTTCAGGGGGGGAGCTATGGCTACACCTTC.

This clonotype was found once. A much larger clone sits a single nucleotide away, making a read error possible. The genes are TRBV25-1 and TRBJ2-3; possibly TRBD1 or TRBD2 for D (6 bases each). There are 15 residues in the CDR3. Trimming pared 2 bases from V and 4 bases from J, leaving 13 bases between. Germline CDR1 reads MGHDK; CDR2 reads SYGVNS. The CDR3, as DNA: TGTGCCAGCAGTGAAGATAGGGGGAGGTCAGATACGCAGTATTTT. Encoded protein: CASSEDRGRSDTQYF.

The chain couples TRBV20-1 to TRBJ2-4, with 8 positions matching TRBD1. The last part of the DNA fits TRBJ2-7 better; the J call may be wrong. This CDR3 contains 13 residues. Germline values: CDR1 DFQATT, CDR2 SNEGSKA (reference sequence). The CDR3 nucleotides read TGCAGTGCTATTACAGGGGGTCCTTCCGAGCAGTACTTC. Amino acids: CSAITGGPSEQYF.

J is TRBJ1-1 and V is TRBV20-1; no reliable D call. Germline CDR1 is DFQATT and CDR2 is SNEGSKA (reference sequence). The CDR3 has 15 residues. V lost 0 bases, J lost 0 bases, and 11 bases lay in between. DNA of the CDR3: TGCAGTGCTAGAGATACTTGGGGATTGAACACTGAAGCTTTCTTT. Its translation is CSARDTWGLNTEAFF.

The V and J genes are TRBV7-9 and TRBJ2-3, with 12 bases matching TRBD2. The CDR3 is 19 residues long. The V segment lost 4 bases and the J segment 2 bases; nucleotides outside the gene matches: 13. Germline loops: CDR1 SEHNR, CDR2 FQNEAQ (reference sequence). In DNA form, the CDR3 reads TGTGCCAGCAGCTCTCGACAGGGTGGACTAGCGGGGATCACAGATACGCAGTATTTT. The encoded protein is CASSSRQGGLAGITDTQYF.